Shown below are 3 T cell receptor beta chains from a single sample sequenced in a study of blood T cell repertoires in COVID-19. Clones were sequenced by immunoSEQ multiplex PCR, and TCRdb holds only the in-frame ones, with some missing. The table lists about 370,000 clones, more than 80% of them singletons. Sequences were obtained from PBMCs or T cells enriched from blood (not recorded which). These receptors were taken from a man aged 18 to 30 who had recovered from COVID-19.

There are a few counts of this clone. The chain is built from TRBV7-6 and TRBJ2-1; possibly TRBD1 for D (6 bases). The germline CDR1 and CDR2 sequences are SGHVS and FNYEAQ. The V and J ends lost 2 bases and 6 bases respectively, with 14 bases between them. The CDR3 extends over 15 amino acids. CDR3 sequence: CASSLRPVQGNEQFF. In DNA form, the CDR3 reads TGTGCCAGCAGCTTACGGCCTGTACAGGGCAATGAGCAGTTCTTC.

In this sample, this clone turned up many times. The V and J genes are TRBV19 and TRBJ2-5; TRBD2 is a possible D gene (5 bases). The CDR3 is made up of 14 amino acids. Germline V gene sequence: CDR1 LNHDA, CDR2 SQIVND (reference sequence). Deletions cut 7 bases from V and 5 bases from J, with 17 bases between. The CDR3 here is CASTPPGIRETQYF. The DNA for the CDR3 is TGTGCCAGTACCCCCCCGGGGATCCGGGAGACCCAGTACTTC.

The rearrangement joins TRBV5-1 to TRBJ2-2; no reliable D call. This CDR3 has 11 residues. The germline V gene encodes CDR1 SGHRS and CDR2 YFSETQ. Trimming took 3 bases from V and 7 from J, leaving 4 bases between them. Written as DNA, the CDR3 is TGCGCCAGCAGCTGGCTCGGGGAGCTGTTTTTT. This sequence encodes CASSWLGELFF.